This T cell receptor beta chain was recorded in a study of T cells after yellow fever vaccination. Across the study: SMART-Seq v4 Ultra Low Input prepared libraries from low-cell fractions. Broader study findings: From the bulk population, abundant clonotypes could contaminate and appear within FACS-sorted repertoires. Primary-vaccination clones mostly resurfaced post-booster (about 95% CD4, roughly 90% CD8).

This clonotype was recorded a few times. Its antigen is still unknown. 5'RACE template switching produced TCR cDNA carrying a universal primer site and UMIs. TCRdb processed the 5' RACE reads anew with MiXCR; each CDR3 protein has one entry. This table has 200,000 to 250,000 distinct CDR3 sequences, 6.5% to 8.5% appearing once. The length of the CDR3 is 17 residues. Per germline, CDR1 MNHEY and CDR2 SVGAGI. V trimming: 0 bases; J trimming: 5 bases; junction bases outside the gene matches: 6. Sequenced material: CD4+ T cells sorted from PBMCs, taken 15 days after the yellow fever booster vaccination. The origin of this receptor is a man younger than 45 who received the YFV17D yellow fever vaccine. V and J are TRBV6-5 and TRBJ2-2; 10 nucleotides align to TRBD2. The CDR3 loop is CASSYSKREGVTGELFF. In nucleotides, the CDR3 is TGTGCCAGCAGTTACTCCAAGCGGGAGGGGGTAACCGGGGAGCTGTTTTTT.